This TCR beta chain derives from a study of T cells in Graves' hyperthyroidism and ophthalmopathy. Regarding the study as a whole: Blood samples included most of the expanded thyroid clonotypes exceeding 0.001.

Researchers took RNA transcripts and amplified the TCR beta CDR3 regions from them. The study used the HTBI primer set for a first-round RT-PCR of the TCR CDR3. TCRdb recomputed calls from the multiplex PCR reads with MiXCR, one row per CDR3 protein. There are under 400,000 distinct CDR3 sequences in the sample; about a sixth occur only once, and around a quarter lies in the top ten. Trimming cost V 3 bases and J 7 bases; bases outside gene matches: 8. The CDR3 extends over 14 amino acids. CDR1 DFQATT and CDR2 SNEGSKA come from the germline V gene (reference sequence). Patients having uncontrolled infection, another autoimmune disease, pregnancy or lactation were not included. Diagnoses were established using clinical symptoms, serum thyroxine and TRAb, thyroid ultrasound and orbital computed tomography. This clonotype has ten or more counts. Its target is not known.

The clonotype comes from a woman aged 18-29 years with Graves' hyperthyroidism that later progressed to Graves' ophthalmopathy. The rearrangement uses TRBV20-1 and TRBJ2-1; TRBD2 matches at 8 bases. The material sequenced was blood. CDR3 loop: CSASQAGAKNEQFF. The CDR3 bases are TGCAGTGCTAGCCAAGCGGGAGCGAAAAATGAGCAGTTCTTC.